The next 17 T cell receptor beta chains were all read from a single sample in a study of blood T cells in healthy people across ages. Combining a sample-barcoded 5' primer with a J-beta primer mix, a second PCR ran for about 7 to 11 cycles. TCRdb used MiXCR to reprocess the 5' RACE reads, holding one entry per CDR3 protein. Of roughly 900,000 distinct CDR3 sequences listed, about 48% are singletons. The sequenced sample was blood. Source of these receptors: a man between 25 and 39 years old in good health.

This clonotype was counted between two and nine times. The V gene is TRBV28, the J gene TRBJ2-4, with 7 bases matching TRBD1. The CDR3 has 15 residues. The trim removed 6 bases at V and 0 bases at J, leaving 5 bases unmatched. CDR1 and CDR2 (germline): MDHEN, SYDVKM. CDR3 in DNA: TGTGCCAGCAGCAAGACAGGGCTAGCCAAAAACATTCAGTACTTC. This encodes CASSKTGLAKNIQYF.

The rearrangement joins TRBV6-2 or TRBV6-3 to TRBJ2-3; TRBD1 is a possible D gene (5 bases). Trimming took off 2 bases at V and 4 bases at J, with 13 bases between the two ends. Germline loops: CDR1 MNHEY, CDR2 SVGEGT. This CDR3 contains 15 residues. CDR3: CASSYRGFGPDTQYF. CDR3 coding DNA: TGTGCCAGCAGTTACAGGGGTTTCGGGCCAGATACGCAGTATTTT.

There are a few counts of this clonotype. J is TRBJ1-2 and V is TRBV11-2, with D possibly matching TRBD1 (6 bases). CDR1 is SGHAT and CDR2 is FQNNGV in the germline V gene. The CDR3 runs to 10 residues. Here the CDR3 reads CAGRGYGYTF. CDR3 in DNA: TGTGCTGGCAGGGGATATGGCTACACCTTC.

This clonotype was seen a few times. The chain combines TRBV4-2 with TRBJ1-5; TRBD1 matches 7 bases. This CDR3 is built from 15 residues. Germline V CDR1 and CDR2: LGHNA, YNFKEQ. J lost 5 bases, V lost 4 bases, and 8 bases had no gene match. Here the CDR3 reads CASSPLTGAHQPQHF. CDR3 DNA sequence: TGTGCCAGCAGCCCCCTTACAGGGGCCCATCAGCCCCAGCATTTT.

This clonotype has more than one count but fewer than ten. V usage is TRBV6-2 or TRBV6-3 and J usage is TRBJ2-7; unclear D gene. CDR1 and CDR2 (germline): MNHEY, SVGEGT. The V end was cut by 6 bases, the J end by 3 bases, with 12 bases between. CDR3 size: 13 residues. The CDR3 DNA sequence: TGTGCCAGCAGCCCTGTTGGGGACTACGAGCAGTACTTC. Translation: CASSPVGDYEQYF.

This clonotype showed up just once. This sequence joins TRBV18 and TRBJ1-1; D unresolved. V was trimmed by 0 bases and J by 0 bases, leaving 8 bases between them. The CDR3 length is 15 residues. Germline CDR1 KGHSH, CDR2 LQKENI. In nucleotides, the CDR3 is TGTGCCAGCTCACCACCCCCAGATATGAACACTGAAGCTTTCTTT. Amino acid sequence: CASSPPPDMNTEAFF.

This clonotype has just one count. CDR3 nucleotides: TGTGCCAGCAGTGAAGAAGGGGCGCAGACCCTCTACAATGAGCAGTTCTTC. Encoded protein: CASSEEGAQTLYNEQFF. The genes are TRBV6-1 and TRBJ2-1; maybe TRBD1 (5 bases). Germline V gene lookup returns CDR1 MNHNS and CDR2 SASEGT. The ends were cut back, 1 base at V and 3 bases at J, with 16 bases in the middle. This CDR3 has 17 residues.

The chain joins TRBV27 to TRBJ2-3, with a weak D call TRBD1 (5 bases). Germline V gene lookup returns CDR1 MNHEY and CDR2 SMNVEV (reference sequence). The CDR3 totals 16 residues. Trimming cost V 1 base and J 6 bases, with 17 bases left between them. The CDR3 spells CASSLLGQGKADTQYF. The CDR3 nucleotides read TGTGCCAGCAGTTTATTAGGGCAGGGTAAGGCCGATACGCAGTATTTT.

This chain joins TRBV9 and TRBJ1-5; D is uncertain. The CDR3 has 16 residues. Germline CDR1 SGDLS, CDR2 YYNGEE. Deletions cut 4 bases from V and 3 bases from J, with 17 bases between. The chain's CDR3 is CASSPKDEGINQPQHF. The CDR3, as DNA: TGTGCCAGCAGCCCGAAGGACGAGGGTATCAATCAGCCCCAGCATTTT. Complete variable domain (other parts from reference TRBV9 and TRBJ1-5): DSGVTQTPKHLITATGQRVTLRCSPRSGDLSVYWYQQSLDQGLQFLIQYYNGEERAKGNILERFSAQQFPDLHSELNLSSLELGDSALYFCASSPKDEGINQPQHFGDGTRLSIL.

Turning to this clonotype: The germline gene is not matched at one end of the junction; a read error may be the cause. The rearrangement uses TRBV7-7 and TRBJ1-5, with a tentative D call TRBD1 (6 bases). The germline CDR1 and CDR2 sequences are SSHAT and FNYEAQ (reference sequence). There are 15 residues in the CDR3. This CDR3 is CASRPQGKGYQPQHF. CDR3 bases: TGTGCTAGCAGACCTCAGGGGAAAGGGTATCAGCCCCAGCATTTT.

As concerns this clonotype: Sequence at one end of the junction differs from germline and may be a read error. This CDR3 reads CASSPGQGTENAEVFF. The CDR3 nucleotides read TGTGCCAGCAGCCCCGGACAGGGGACGGAGAACGCTGAAGTTTTCTTT. The rearrangement joins TRBV7-8 to TRBJ1-1; 9 bases map to TRBD1. CDR3 size: 16 residues. Germline CDR1 reads SGHVS; CDR2 reads FQNEAQ.

The chain combines TRBV7-2 with TRBJ2-6, with D perhaps TRBD1 (5 bases). V lost 5 bases to trimming and J lost 2 bases, with 10 bases between them. Germline V gene lookup returns CDR1 SGHTA and CDR2 FQGNSA. CDR3 length equals 15 residues. CDR3: CASSSDSTGANVLTF. The CDR3 DNA sequence: TGTGCCAGCAGCAGTGACAGTACTGGGGCCAACGTCCTGACTTTC.

This rearrangement joins TRBV7-2 to TRBJ2-2; D may be TRBD2 (6 bases). Trimming took 1 base from V and 11 from J, leaving 20 bases between them. In germline, CDR1 is SGHTA, CDR2 FQGNSA. CDR3 length: 16 residues. CDR3 nucleotide sequence: TGTGCCAGCAGCTTAGATTGGGGACTGGCGTATCGAGAGCTGTTTTTT. Translation gives CASSLDWGLAYRELFF.

The gene calls are TRBV10-3 and TRBJ2-7; the D is unclear. Germline V gene lookup returns CDR1 ENHRY and CDR2 SYGVKD. Trimming pared 6 bases from V and 4 bases from J, leaving 13 bases between. CDR3 length equals 13 residues. In DNA, the CDR3 is TGTGCCATCAGAGGGCCCCTCGCTTACGAGCAGTACTTC. Encoded protein: CAIRGPLAYEQYF.

This clonotype has a handful of counts. The chain couples TRBV7-2 to TRBJ2-1, with a possible D match to TRBD2 (5 bases). Germline CDR1 is SGHTA and CDR2 is FQGNSA. This CDR3 is built from 13 residues. V was shortened by 5 bases and J by 5 bases, with 10 bases between the two germline ends. CDR3 bases: TGTGCCAGCAGCCGAACTAGAAACAATGAGCAGTTCTTC. As protein: CASSRTRNNEQFF.

This clonotype was counted at least ten times. The genes are TRBV20-1 and TRBJ2-7; 12 bases are shared with TRBD2. Germline CDR1 reads DFQATT; CDR2 reads SNEGSKA (reference sequence). Trimming cost V 6 bases and J 5 bases; bases outside gene matches: 17. This CDR3 region has 17 residues. The CDR3 coding sequence is TGCAGTGCCCCAACCCTCCTAGCGGGGGGGCCCGTCGACGAGCAGTACTTC. This encodes CSAPTLLAGGPVDEQYF.

The CDR3 nucleotides read TGTGCCAGCAGCTTATCCGGGGGGCCGAACACAGATACGCAGTATTTT. It is translated as CASSLSGGPNTDTQYF. The chain links TRBV7-2 to TRBJ2-3, with D maybe TRBD2 (7 bases). Germline V gives CDR1 SGHTA, CDR2 FQGNSA. The CDR3 is made up of 16 amino acids. The ends were cut back, 2 bases at V and 2 bases at J, with 14 bases in the middle.